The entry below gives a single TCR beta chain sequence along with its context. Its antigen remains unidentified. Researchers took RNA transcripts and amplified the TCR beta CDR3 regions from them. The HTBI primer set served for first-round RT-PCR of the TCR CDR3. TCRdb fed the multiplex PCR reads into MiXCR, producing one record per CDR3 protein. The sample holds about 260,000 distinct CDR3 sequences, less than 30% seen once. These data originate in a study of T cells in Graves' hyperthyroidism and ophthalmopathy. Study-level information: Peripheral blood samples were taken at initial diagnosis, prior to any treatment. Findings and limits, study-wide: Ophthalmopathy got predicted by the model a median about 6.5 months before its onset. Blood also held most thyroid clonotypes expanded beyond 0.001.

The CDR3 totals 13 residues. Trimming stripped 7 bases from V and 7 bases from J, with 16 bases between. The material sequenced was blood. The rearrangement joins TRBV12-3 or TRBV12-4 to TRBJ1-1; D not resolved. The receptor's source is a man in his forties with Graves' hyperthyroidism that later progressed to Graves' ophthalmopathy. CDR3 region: CASTRAPGNEAFF. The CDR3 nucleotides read TGTGCCAGCACCCGGGCCCCGGGCAATGAAGCTTTCTTT.